The next 19 T cell receptor beta chains were all read from a single sample in a study of cytomegalovirus exposure and HLA in healthy donors. It was with 60 Vbeta and 13 Jbeta primers that the PCR ran. Produced via immunoSEQ multiplex PCR; TCRdb's table is partial and in-frame only. Of 110,000 to 150,000 clones in the sample, around 80% were seen once. The sequenced sample consisted of PBMCs. These receptors all come from a female donor in good health and CMV-seronegative.

The chain couples TRBV29-1 to TRBJ2-1, with D uncertain. The CDR3 length is 13 residues. Looked up from germline, CDR1 is SQVTM and CDR2 is ANQGSEA. Trimming left V 5 bases short and J 2 bases short, with 10 bases between. CDR3 residues: CSVIRTAYNEQFF. CDR3 sequence (DNA): TGCAGCGTTATTCGAACGGCCTACAATGAGCAGTTCTTC.

This chain joins TRBV10-3 and TRBJ2-5, with D possibly matching TRBD2 (6 bases). This CDR3 has 13 residues. V lost 7 bases, J lost 4 bases, and 13 bases lay in between. From germline, CDR1 is ENHRY and CDR2 SYGVKD. CDR3 nucleotide sequence: TGTGCCATCACTCCTAGCGATGGAGAGACCCAGTACTTC. Translating gives CAITPSDGETQYF.

J is TRBJ2-5 and V is TRBV10-3; 8 nucleotides line up with TRBD2. With 2 bases clipped from V and 1 base from J, the junction kept 9 bases outside the gene matches. The germline CDR1 and CDR2 sequences are ENHRY and SYGVKD. This CDR3 spans 17 amino acids. The CDR3 sequence: CAISEPTGGAFQETQYF. CDR3 DNA: TGTGCCATCAGTGAGCCGACCGGGGGGGCCTTCCAAGAGACCCAGTACTTC.

The chain employs TRBV9 and TRBJ2-1; 7 nucleotides align to TRBD1. V trimming: 0 bases; J trimming: 13 bases; junction bases outside the gene matches: 4. This CDR3 contains 12 residues. The germline V gene has CDR1 SGDLS and CDR2 YYNGEE. The CDR3 bases are TGTGCCAGCAGCGTAGGACAGGGTACCCAGTTCTTC. Translating gives CASSVGQGTQFF.

The chain carries TRBV7-2 and TRBJ2-7, with D uncertain. The CDR3 contains 13 residues. CDR1 is SGHTA, CDR2 FQGNSA, per germline. V lost 0 bases to trimming and J lost 3 bases, with 6 bases between them. Written as DNA, the CDR3 is TGTGCCAGCAGCTTAGCACCGGGCTACGAGCAGTACTTC. The encoded protein is CASSLAPGYEQYF.

The V call is TRBV10-3, the J call TRBJ2-1; weak D call: TRBD2 (6 bases). This CDR3 contains 14 residues. Germline CDR1 is ENHRY and CDR2 is SYGVKD. Trimming removed 8 bases at V and 1 base at J, with 12 bases between. The CDR3 protein is CAISGVGSYNEQFF. CDR3 DNA: TGTGCCATCTCGGGAGTAGGTTCCTACAATGAGCAGTTCTTC.

This clone was counted a few times. V is TRBV28 and J is TRBJ1-1, with D perhaps TRBD1 (5 bases). V gave up 5 bases and J gave up 8 bases, with 18 bases separating them. The CDR3 loop spans 14 amino acids. CDR1 and CDR2 (germline): MDHEN, SYDVKM. CDR3 loop: CASSPVREAPEAFF. Here the CDR3 DNA reads TGTGCCAGCAGTCCCGTCAGGGAGGCCCCCGAAGCTTTCTTT. Using reference TRBV28 and TRBJ1-1 for the parts outside the CDR3, the full variable domain is DVKVTQSSRYLVKRTGEKVFLECVQDMDHENMFWYRQDPGLGLRLIYFSYDVKMKEKGDIPEGYSVSREKKERFSLILESASTNQTSMYLCASSPVREAPEAFFGQGTRLTVV.

The chain carries TRBV5-1 and TRBJ1-4, with TRBD1 matching over 9 bases. Per the germline V gene, CDR1 is SGHRS and CDR2 is YFSETQ. The CDR3 is made up of 16 amino acids. Trimming at V came to 4 bases and at J to 2 bases, leaving 6 bases not matched to a gene. The CDR3: CASSQMGTGTNEKLFF. The CDR3 region has the DNA TGCGCCAGCAGCCAGATGGGGACAGGGACTAATGAAAAACTGTTTTTT.

This sequence joins TRBV2 and TRBJ2-7; no reliable D call. CDR1 and CDR2 (germline): SNHLY, FYNNEI. The CDR3 loop spans 12 amino acids. V was shortened by 4 bases and J by 2 bases, with 6 bases between the two germline ends. DNA for the CDR3: TGTGCCAGCAGTGCCCCAGCCTACGAGCAGTACTTC. It translates to CASSAPAYEQYF.

The chain employs TRBV6-1 and TRBJ1-1, with D unresolved. Between the trimmed V and J ends, which lost 7 bases and 5 bases, there was a span of 20 bases. The length of the CDR3 is 15 residues. From germline, CDR1 is MNHNS and CDR2 SASEGT. CDR3 region: CASTISGGLGTEAFF. The CDR3 DNA sequence: TGTGCCAGCACTATTTCAGGAGGGTTGGGTACTGAAGCTTTCTTT.

This sequence joins TRBV28 and TRBJ1-4, with 10 bases matching TRBD1. CDR1 is MDHEN and CDR2 is SYDVKM in the germline V gene. V trimming: 6 bases; J trimming: 6 bases; junction bases outside the gene matches: 4. CDR3 length: 14 residues. CDR3 sequence (DNA): TGTGCCAGCAGCCCGGGACAGGGGTATGAAAAACTGTTTTTT. Its translation is CASSPGQGYEKLFF.

The chain employs TRBV9 and TRBJ2-7, with TRBD1 matching over 8 bases. The CDR3 is made up of 15 amino acids. Germline lookup yields CDR1 SGDLS and CDR2 YYNGEE. V trimming: 2 bases; J trimming: 5 bases; junction bases outside the gene matches: 9. The CDR3 DNA reads as TGTGCCAGCAGCGTTGGACAGGGCGGCATTGACGAGCAGTACTTC. Amino acids: CASSVGQGGIDEQYF.

This sequence joins TRBV6-6 and TRBJ1-2, with unresolved D. V gave up 7 bases and J gave up 6 bases, with 12 bases separating them. Germline assignment: CDR1 MNHNY and CDR2 SVGAGI (reference sequence). CDR3 size: 12 residues. The CDR3 DNA reads TGTGCCAGCACTGCGGGAGTTCATGGCTACACCTTC. Protein sequence: CASTAGVHGYTF.

The chain has TRBV5-6 and TRBJ2-7; TRBD2 matches at 10 bases. The germline CDR1 and CDR2 sequences are SGHDT and YYEEEE. V trimming: 4 bases; J trimming: 4 bases; junction bases outside the gene matches: 14. The CDR3 totals 17 residues. The CDR3 bases are TGTGCCAGCAGCGGGGGCCCGGGCCCGACTAGCGGGTACGAGCAGTACTTC. It yields the protein CASSGGPGPTSGYEQYF.

The chain links TRBV4-1 to TRBJ2-7; D is possibly TRBD2 (5 bases). Germline V gene data show CDR1 as MGHRA and CDR2 as YSYEKL. V was clipped by 1 base and J by 3 bases, with 10 bases between them. This CDR3 spans 14 amino acids. The DNA of the CDR3 is TGCGCCAGCAGCCAAGTGAGGGCGGGCTACGAGCAGTACTTC. This codes for CASSQVRAGYEQYF.

The chain links TRBV30 to TRBJ1-1; 10 bases line up with TRBD1. V dropped 4 bases and J dropped 7; count of bases not matched to a gene: 12. The V gene's germline CDR1 is GTSNPN and CDR2 SVGIG (reference sequence). The CDR3 extends over 15 amino acids. The CDR3 spells CAWNVMGQGLSEAFF. CDR3 DNA: TGTGCCTGGAATGTAATGGGACAGGGGCTTAGTGAAGCTTTCTTT.

This clone was seen just once. This chain connects TRBV27 to TRBJ2-1, with 9 positions matching TRBD2. The CDR3 is 15 residues long. Germline V gene lookup returns CDR1 MNHEY and CDR2 SMNVEV (reference sequence). After removal of 2 bases from V and 4 bases from J, the junction contained 3 bases not matched to a gene. The CDR3 DNA sequence: TGTGCCAGCAGTTTAAGCGGGGGGCCTTACAATGAGCAGTTCTTC. It encodes CASSLSGGPYNEQFF.

The CDR3 sequence: CASSGKTSGKSYEQYF. In DNA form, the CDR3 reads TGTGCCAGTAGTGGAAAAACTAGCGGGAAGTCCTACGAGCAGTACTTC. The chain couples TRBV19 to TRBJ2-7, with 10 bases aligning to TRBD2. This CDR3 spans 16 amino acids. Per germline, CDR1 LNHDA and CDR2 SQIVND (reference sequence). With V trimmed by 5 bases and J by 1 base, 8 bases remained unmatched. The entire variable domain, with the rest obtained from reference TRBV19 and TRBJ2-7, is as follows: DGGITQSPKYLFRKEGQNVTLSCEQNLNHDAMYWYRQDPGQGLRLIYYSQIVNDFQKGDIAEGYSVSREKKESFPLTVTSAQKNPTAFYLCASSGKTSGKSYEQYFGPGTRLTVT.

This clone was counted between two and nine times. The chain is built from TRBV29-1 and TRBJ1-1; possibly TRBD1 for D (6 bases). V was shortened by 7 bases and J by 3 bases, with 9 bases between the two germline ends. Per germline, CDR1 SQVTM and CDR2 ANQGSEA. This CDR3 is built from 11 residues. CDR3 bases: TGCAGCGCCCGACAGGACACTGAAGCTTTCTTT. Translation: CSARQDTEAFF.